By sample fraction, the clone carrying this T cell receptor (beta chain) is medium-sized. Researchers took RNA transcripts and amplified TCR beta CDR3 regions from them. The authors performed first-round RT-PCR with HTBI primers and then a second-round multiplex PCR. TCRdb analysed the multiplex PCR reads with MiXCR anew, one entry per CDR3 protein. The sample has roughly 51,000 distinct CDR3 sequences, around 50% seen once; the top ten hold roughly 21%. For donors with ophthalmopathy, the disease showed moderate-to-severe activity, reached CAS ≥3 and NOSPECS ≥4, and had lasted under 3 months. Germline V gives CDR1 SGHTA, CDR2 FQGNSA. This CDR3 spans 14 amino acids. Trimming took 5 bases from V and 5 from J; bases not matched to a gene: 4. The record originates from a study of Graves' ophthalmopathy and Graves' hyperthyroidism.

Input material: peripheral blood. This TCR came from an adult man with Graves' ophthalmopathy. The V gene is TRBV7-2, the J gene TRBJ2-1; TRBD1 matches at 9 bases. CDR3 DNA: TGTGCCAGCAGCCTGGACAGGGGACACAATGAGCAGTTCTTC. This codes for CASSLDRGHNEQFF.